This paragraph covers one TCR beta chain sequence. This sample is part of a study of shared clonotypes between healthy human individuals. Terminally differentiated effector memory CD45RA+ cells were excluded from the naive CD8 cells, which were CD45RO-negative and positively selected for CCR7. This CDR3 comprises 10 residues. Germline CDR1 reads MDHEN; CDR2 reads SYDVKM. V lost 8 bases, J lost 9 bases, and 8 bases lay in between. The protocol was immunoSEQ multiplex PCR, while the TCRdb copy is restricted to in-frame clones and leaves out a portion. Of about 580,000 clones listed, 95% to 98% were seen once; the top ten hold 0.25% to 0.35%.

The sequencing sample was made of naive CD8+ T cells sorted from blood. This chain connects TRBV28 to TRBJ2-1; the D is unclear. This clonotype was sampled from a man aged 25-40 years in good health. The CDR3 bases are TGTGCCAGCTCCTGGAGTGAGCAGTTCTTC. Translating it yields CASSWSEQFF.